Listed below are T cell receptor beta chains from one sample, sequenced in a study of T cells in Graves' hyperthyroidism and ophthalmopathy. TCRdb passed the multiplex PCR reads through MiXCR, listing each CDR3 protein once. The profile covers hundreds of thousands of distinct CDR3 sequences, with roughly 15% appearing a single time and approximately 4.2% taken by the ten largest. Sequenced sample: blood. The origin of the receptors is a woman aged 35 to 49 with Graves' ophthalmopathy. CDR3s include the opening cysteine and the closing phenylalanine or tryptophan. A D gene is named only where the DNA matches it firmly. Clone size is not always given. Where it is, it says once, few, many or a class for expanded clones.

v_gene,abundance,d_gene,j_gene,CDR3aa,CDR3nt
TRBV2,many,NA,TRBJ2-7,CASSEVGVHYEQYF,TGTGCCAGCAGTGAAGTGGGAGTCCACTACGAGCAGTACTTC
TRBV29-1,NA,NA,TRBJ1-1,CSVITGLTEAFF,TGCAGCGTTATAACAGGTCTGACTGAAGCTTTCTTT
TRBV11-3,many,NA,TRBJ2-5,CASSGPGLEVWTQYF,TGTGCCAGCAGCGGCCCCGGTTTGGAGGTCTGGACCCAGTACTTC
TRBV6-2/TRBV6-3,few,NA,TRBJ2-5,CASSYALRGTQETQYF,TGTGCCAGCAGTTACGCCCTGAGGGGGACCCAAGAGACCCAGTACTTC
TRBV2,NA,TRBD1,TRBJ2-5,CASSPGQGYRETQYF,TGTGCCAGCAGCCCGGGACAGGGGTATAGAGAGACCCAGTACTTC
TRBV20-1,many,NA,TRBJ1-1,CSARGLLFRENTEAFF,TGCAGTGCTAGAGGCCTTCTTTTCAGGGAGAACACTGAAGCTTTCTTT
TRBV28,many,TRBD1,TRBJ2-7,CASMGLLDRDEQYF,TGTGCCAGCATGGGATTACTGGACAGGGACGAGCAGTACTTC
TRBV9,few,NA,TRBJ1-2,CASSVMREGKGYTF,TGTGCCAGCAGCGTAATGAGGGAGGGTAAAGGCTACACCTTC
TRBV28,NA,TRBD1,TRBJ1-5,CASSLFPGGKNQPQHF,TGTGCCAGCAGTTTATTTCCAGGGGGAAAAAATCAGCCCCAGCATTTT
TRBV6-1,NA,NA,TRBJ2-7,CATFRGSTYEQYF,TGTGCCACCTTCCGGGGCAGTACCTACGAGCAGTACTTC
TRBV12-3/TRBV12-4,NA,NA,TRBJ2-7,CASSFTGNSYEQYF,TGTGCCAGCAGTTTTACAGGCAACTCCTACGAGCAGTACTTC
TRBV27,many,NA,TRBJ2-2,CATLTKANTGELFF,TGTGCCACCTTGACTAAGGCTAACACCGGGGAGCTGTTTTTT
TRBV27,few,TRBD1,TRBJ2-7,CASSLSRDSPYEQYF,TGTGCCAGCAGTTTGTCCCGGGACAGCCCCTACGAGCAGTACTTC
TRBV4-2,many,NA,TRBJ2-7,CASSQAVLSSYEQYF,TGTGCCAGCAGCCAAGCGGTTCTTTCCTCCTACGAGCAGTACTTC
TRBV2,few,NA,TRBJ2-7,CASSVDGPSYEQYF,TGTGCCAGCAGTGTAGACGGCCCCTCCTACGAGCAGTACTTC
TRBV6-1,many,NA,TRBJ1-2,CASSEHTGRDGYTF,TGTGCCAGCAGTGAACATACAGGGAGGGATGGCTACACCTTC
TRBV28,NA,NA,TRBJ1-6,CASSLSPWHDIYWENSPLHF,TGTGCCAGCAGTTTGTCTCCCTGGCATGACATCTACTGGGAAAATTCACCCCTCCACTTT
TRBV6-1,few,NA,TRBJ1-5,CATTDTNSNQPQHF,TGTGCCACCACGGACACGAATAGCAATCAGCCCCAGCATTTT
TRBV7-8,many,NA,TRBJ2-7,CASSPQTPTYEQYF,TGTGCCAGCAGCCCTCAGACTCCTACCTACGAGCAGTACTTC
TRBV29-1,many,TRBD1,TRBJ2-7,CSVLGQGLEQYF,TGCAGCGTCCTCGGACAGGGCCTAGAGCAGTACTTC
TRBV9,many,NA,TRBJ2-2,CASSPRTFGELFF,TGTGCCAGCAGCCCTCGGACTTTCGGGGAGCTGTTTTTT
TRBV19,many,TRBD1,TRBJ2-5,CASSGPGTGVETQYF,TGTGCCAGTAGTGGTCCCGGGACAGGGGTCGAGACCCAGTACTTC
TRBV6-8,NA,TRBD2,TRBJ2-1,CASQTTSPGLAGNNEQFF,TGTGCCAGCCAGACGACTTCACCGGGACTAGCGGGAAACAATGAGCAGTTCTTC
TRBV7-9,few,NA,TRBJ1-5,CASSFSEEAQHF,TGTGCCAGCAGCTTCTCAGAAGAGGCCCAGCATTTT
TRBV6-2/TRBV6-3,NA,NA,TRBJ1-2,CASQPFPRRAVRGGYTF,TGTGCCAGCCAACCTTTTCCTAGACGGGCCGTCAGAGGCGGCTACACCTTC
TRBV12-3/TRBV12-4,many,NA,TRBJ2-7,CASSLGRGEQYF,TGTGCCAGCAGCTTAGGTCGGGGTGAGCAGTACTTC
TRBV5-1,many,TRBD2,TRBJ2-1,CASRPSGTYNEQFF,TGCGCCAGCAGGCCTAGCGGAACCTACAATGAGCAGTTCTTC
TRBV7-2,many,NA,TRBJ2-7,CASTIGGLSEQYF,TGTGCCAGCACCATAGGGGGGCTTTCCGAGCAGTACTTC
TRBV28,NA,NA,TRBJ1-2,CASSSSLANYGYTF,TGTGCCAGCAGTTCTAGCCTAGCTAACTATGGCTACACCTTC